The entry that follows covers one T cell receptor (beta chain) sequence. The germline gives CDR1 LNHDA, CDR2 SQIVND (reference sequence). This CDR3 is 16 amino acids long. V was clipped by 4 bases and J by 5 bases; unmatched bases: 9. These data are taken from a study of blood T cell repertoires in COVID-19. Overall study: The study drew acute and convalescent COVID-19 samples from the United States, Italy and Spain.

Data came from immunoSEQ multiplex PCR; TCRdb stores just in-frame clones and leaves some out. The profile shows some 190,000 clones, 65% to 80% of them singletons. Assignment of participants to cohorts was predicated upon participant-reported clinical history. This chain connects TRBV19 to TRBJ2-5, with 11 bases identical to TRBD2. The specimen sequenced was PBMCs or T cells enriched from blood (not recorded which). The sequence was obtained from a woman aged 50 to 60 with acute COVID-19. The chain's CDR3 is CASSTNSGGARETQYF. The CDR3, as DNA: TGTGCCAGTAGTACGAATAGCGGGGGGGCTCGGGAGACCCAGTACTTC.